These 8 T cell receptor beta chains originate from one sample sequenced in a study of cytomegalovirus exposure and HLA in healthy donors. It was with 60 Vbeta and 13 Jbeta primers that the PCR ran. The data were produced by immunoSEQ multiplex PCR, yet TCRdb's version contains in-frame clones alone and is incomplete. The sample has 150,000 or so clones, around 67% seen once. Input material: PBMCs. The receptors shown here come from a woman under 30 in good health and CMV-seronegative.

This sequence joins TRBV4-3 and TRBJ1-1; D might be TRBD1 (5 bases). The CDR3 sequence is 13 residues long. The ends were cut back, 9 bases at V and 0 bases at J, with 11 bases in the middle. The germline V gene has CDR1 LGHNA and CDR2 YSLEER. This CDR3 is CASQRGMNTEAFF. The CDR3 DNA follows: TGCGCCAGTCAGCGGGGGATGAACACTGAAGCTTTCTTT.

The V call is TRBV10-3, the J call TRBJ2-1, with D possibly matching TRBD1 (5 bases). The CDR3 consists of 15 residues. Trimming cost V 3 bases and J 2 bases, with 11 bases left between them. Germline CDR1 reads ENHRY; CDR2 reads SYGVKD. The CDR3 DNA reads as TGTGCCATCAGTGACCAGGGTTTCGCCTACAATGAGCAGTTCTTC. Its protein is CAISDQGFAYNEQFF.

This clone occurred once. V usage is TRBV6-5 and J usage is TRBJ2-5, with TRBD1 identical over 7 bases. The length of the CDR3 is 13 residues. In germline, CDR1 is MNHEY, CDR2 SVGAGI. Trimming removed 5 bases from V and 7 bases from J; junction bases left unmatched: 7. The DNA of the CDR3 is TGTGCCAGCAGTCGGGACAGCTGGGCGACCCAGTACTTC. Translated: CASSRDSWATQYF.

This chain links TRBV5-8 with TRBJ2-1; 11 bases line up with TRBD2. The CDR3 totals 15 residues. Germline assignment: CDR1 SGHTS and CDR2 YDEGEE. Trimming took 3 bases from V and 5 from J; bases not matched to a gene: 4. The CDR3 protein is CASSWGTSGNNEQFF. For the CDR3, the DNA is TGTGCCAGCAGCTGGGGGACTAGCGGAAACAATGAGCAGTTCTTC.

This CDR3 is CASSLEYQGAGSSGNTIYF. Written as DNA, the CDR3 is TGTGCCAGCAGCTTAGAGTATCAGGGGGCTGGAAGCTCTGGAAACACCATATATTTT. The chain is built from TRBV7-6 and TRBJ1-3, with 8 bases lining up with TRBD1. Germline trimming cut 1 base from V and 0 bases from J; bases unmatched to any gene: 11. This CDR3 is 19 amino acids long. Germline V gene data show CDR1 as SGHVS and CDR2 as FNYEAQ.

The chain recombines TRBV4-3 with TRBJ1-2; 10 bases fit TRBD1. Germline V lookup: CDR1 LGHNA, CDR2 YSLEER. CDR3 length: 15 amino acids. V was pared by 4 bases and J by 3 bases, with 5 bases of the junction left unmatched. CDR3 region: CASSLTDRGDYGYTF. The DNA for the CDR3 is TGCGCCAGCAGCCTCACGGACAGGGGGGACTATGGCTACACCTTC.

This clone showed up just a few times. Different DNA sequences within this sample yield the same CDR3. This chain links TRBV4-1 with TRBJ2-3; perhaps TRBD2 as D (7 bases). The V and J ends lost 1 base and 0 bases respectively, with 8 bases between them. The CDR3 consists of 15 residues. Germline assignment: CDR1 MGHRA and CDR2 YSYEKL. The CDR3 region has the DNA TGCGCCAGCAGCCAAGCGGGGGGCAGCACAGATACGCAGTATTTT. Translated, it gives CASSQAGGSTDTQYF.

The chain joins TRBV2 to TRBJ2-1, with 7 bases matching TRBD2. Germline assignment: CDR1 SNHLY and CDR2 FYNNEI. Trimming took 10 bases from V and 1 from J; bases not matched to a gene: 4. The length of the CDR3 is 13 residues. CDR3 in DNA: TGTGCCACAGGACTAGGATCCTACAATGAGCAGTTCTTC. Protein product: CATGLGSYNEQFF.